The 3 T cell receptor beta chains below were found in one sample sequenced in a study of T-cell reconstitution after alpha-beta-depleted transplantation in children. Construction of the TCRbeta library involved unique molecular identifiers. From the PCR reads, TCRdb called clonotypes with MiXCR, one entry per CDR3 protein. The data show about 250,000 distinct CDR3 sequences, with 24% seen just once and about 5% held by the top ten. The starting material was PBMCs, mostly from graft donor cells, obtained 360 days after TCRalphabeta/CD19-depleted stem cell transplant. The receptor set was obtained from a female patient aged 2 to 10 who had a stem cell transplant for congenital amegakaryocytic thrombocytopenia, so the T cells may come from the graft donor.

The chain has TRBV20-1 and TRBJ2-7, with 8 bases aligning to TRBD1. The ends lost 6 bases at V and 3 bases at J; junction bases unmatched: 7. Germline CDR1 DFQATT, CDR2 SNEGSKA (reference sequence). The CDR3 covers 13 residues. CDR3 loop: CSARTGTGYEQYF. The CDR3 DNA follows: TGCAGTGCAAGGACCGGGACAGGCTACGAGCAGTACTTC.

The chain joins TRBV6-1 to TRBJ2-7; 10 bases map to TRBD2. Germline V gives CDR1 MNHNS, CDR2 SASEGT. This CDR3 comprises 14 residues. V was clipped by 6 bases and J by 5 bases; unmatched bases: 7. The CDR3 spells CASSRSGRVHEQYF. Here the CDR3 DNA reads TGTGCCAGCAGCAGAAGCGGGAGGGTCCACGAGCAGTACTTC.

This clonotype was seen many times. The rearrangement links TRBV3-1 to TRBJ2-7; D gene ambiguous. CDR3 length: 14 residues. Deletions cut 2 bases from V and 4 bases from J, with 12 bases between. In germline, CDR1 is LGHDT, CDR2 YNNKEL (reference sequence). CDR3: CASSQIELGYEQYF. In nucleotides, the CDR3 is TGTGCCAGCAGCCAAATTGAGTTGGGTTACGAGCAGTACTTC.